The source of this T cell receptor (beta chain) is a study of monozygotic twins with inflammatory bowel disease. Findings and caveats of the study: No one strong IBD-associated signal or clonotype was supported. Differing immunosuppressive treatments may have added variability to patient repertoires.

Comment on this clonotype: Its antigen is still unknown.

The team made cDNA by running eight separate reactions for each sample. TCRdb re-analyzed the 5' RACE reads; it lists each CDR3 protein once, without DNA. This sample lists over 200,000 distinct CDR3 sequences; its ten largest clones have 7.5% to 9.5%. The CDR3 contains 13 residues. CDR1 and CDR2 from the germline V gene are DFQATT and SNEGSKA (reference sequence). This sequence joins TRBV20-1 and TRBJ2-7; without DNA, the TCRdb call of TRBD1 cannot be checked. This TCR came from a human donor with ulcerative colitis or Crohn's disease, or a healthy co-twin of an affected twin (not recorded which). What was sequenced was blood. CDR3 amino acids: CSAVRTGGYEQYF.